The 4 T cell receptor beta chains presented below share a single source sample, sequenced in a study of response to subunit inactivated influenza vaccine. TCRdb analysed the RT-PCR reads with MiXCR anew, one entry per CDR3 protein. This table holds 530,000 or so distinct CDR3 sequences, around 15% found once. Sequenced here: PBMCs from blood, sampled 12 days after vaccination. The receptors were sampled from a man aged 50-59 years who received an inactivated influenza vaccine.

The chain combines TRBV20-1 with TRBJ1-5; 7 bases line up with TRBD1. J was trimmed by 5 bases and V by 0 bases; bases with no gene match: 7. The CDR3 consists of 15 residues. Germline assignment: CDR1 DFQATT and CDR2 SNEGSKA (reference sequence). The CDR3 nucleotides read TGCAGTGCTAGAGAGACAGGGAGGAGCGATCAGCCCCAGCATTTT. This translates into CSARETGRSDQPQHF.

A few counts support this clonotype. The rearrangement joins TRBV10-2 to TRBJ2-7; a possible D gene is TRBD2 (7 bases). Looked up from germline, CDR1 is WSHSY and CDR2 is SAAADI. V was clipped by 10 bases and J by 7 bases, with 20 bases between them. This CDR3 has 13 residues. CDR3 protein: CATKGGGSREQYF. CDR3 in DNA: TGCGCCACCAAAGGGGGGGGCAGCAGGGAGCAGTACTTC.

A few counts support this clonotype. This chain links TRBV3-1 with TRBJ2-5, with TRBD2 identical over 9 bases. CDR3 size: 16 residues. From germline, CDR1 is LGHDT and CDR2 YNNKEL (reference sequence). Trimming took 2 bases from V and 5 from J; bases not matched to a gene: 9. CDR3 DNA sequence: TGTGCCAGCAGCCAAAAGGCCGGGACTAGCAGTGAGACCCAGTACTTC. This gives the protein CASSQKAGTSSETQYF.

Only a few counts were recorded for this clonotype. This sequence joins TRBV3-1 and TRBJ2-5, with 15 nucleotides matching TRBD2. The germline V gene has CDR1 LGHDT and CDR2 YNNKEL (reference sequence). Losses at the gene ends were 1 base for V and 2 bases for J; bases not matched to a gene: 5. The CDR3 is made up of 18 amino acids. The CDR3 here is CASSQVGLAGGRQETQYF. Here the CDR3 DNA reads TGTGCCAGCAGCCAAGTCGGACTAGCGGGGGGGCGACAAGAGACCCAGTACTTC.